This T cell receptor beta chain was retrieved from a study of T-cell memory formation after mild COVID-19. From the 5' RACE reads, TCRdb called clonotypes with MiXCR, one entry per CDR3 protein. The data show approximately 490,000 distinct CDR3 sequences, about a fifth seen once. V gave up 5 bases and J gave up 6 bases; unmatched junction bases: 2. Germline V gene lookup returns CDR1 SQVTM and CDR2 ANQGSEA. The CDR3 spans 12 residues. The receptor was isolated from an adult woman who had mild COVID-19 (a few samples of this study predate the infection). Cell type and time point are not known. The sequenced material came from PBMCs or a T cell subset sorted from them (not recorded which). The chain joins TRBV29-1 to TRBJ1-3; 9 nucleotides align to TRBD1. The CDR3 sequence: CSVLQGANTIYF. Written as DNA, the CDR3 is TGCAGCGTTTTACAGGGGGCAAACACCATATATTTT.